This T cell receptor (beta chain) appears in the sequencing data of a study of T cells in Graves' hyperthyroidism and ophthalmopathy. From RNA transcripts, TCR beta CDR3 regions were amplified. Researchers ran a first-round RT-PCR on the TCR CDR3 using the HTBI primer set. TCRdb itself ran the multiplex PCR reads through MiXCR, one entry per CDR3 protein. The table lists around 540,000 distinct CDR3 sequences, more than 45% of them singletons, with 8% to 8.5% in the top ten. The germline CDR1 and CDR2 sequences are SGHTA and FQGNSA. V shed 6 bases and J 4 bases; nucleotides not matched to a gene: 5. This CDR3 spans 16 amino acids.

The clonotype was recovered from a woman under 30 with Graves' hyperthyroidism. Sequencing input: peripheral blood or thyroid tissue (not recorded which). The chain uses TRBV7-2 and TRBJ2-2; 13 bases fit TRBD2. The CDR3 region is CASSPRTSGSTGELFF. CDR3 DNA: TGTGCCAGCAGTCCGCGGACTAGCGGGAGCACCGGGGAGCTGTTTTTT.